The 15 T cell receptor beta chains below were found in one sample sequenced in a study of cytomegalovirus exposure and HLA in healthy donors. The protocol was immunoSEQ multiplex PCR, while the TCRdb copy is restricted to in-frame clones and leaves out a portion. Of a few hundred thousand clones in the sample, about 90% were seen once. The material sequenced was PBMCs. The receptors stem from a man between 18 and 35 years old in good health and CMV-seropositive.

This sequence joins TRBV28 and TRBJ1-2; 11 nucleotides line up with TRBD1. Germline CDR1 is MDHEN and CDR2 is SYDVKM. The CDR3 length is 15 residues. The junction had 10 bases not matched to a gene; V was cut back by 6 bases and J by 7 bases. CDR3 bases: TGTGCCAGCAGCCGAGGAGGGACAGGGGGTCCTGGCTACACCTTC. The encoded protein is CASSRGGTGGPGYTF.

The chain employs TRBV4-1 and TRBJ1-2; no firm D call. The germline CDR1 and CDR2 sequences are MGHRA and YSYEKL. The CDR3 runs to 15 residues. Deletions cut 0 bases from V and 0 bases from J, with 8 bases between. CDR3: CASSQDSISNYGYTF. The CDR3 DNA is TGCGCCAGCAGCCAAGATTCCATCTCTAACTATGGCTACACCTTC.

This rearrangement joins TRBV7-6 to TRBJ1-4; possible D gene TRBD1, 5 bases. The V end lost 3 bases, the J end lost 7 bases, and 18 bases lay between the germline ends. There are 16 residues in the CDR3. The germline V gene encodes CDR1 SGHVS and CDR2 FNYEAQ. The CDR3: CASSLRYSGTAEKLFF. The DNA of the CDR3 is TGTGCCAGCAGCTTGAGATACTCGGGGACTGCTGAAAAACTGTTTTTT.

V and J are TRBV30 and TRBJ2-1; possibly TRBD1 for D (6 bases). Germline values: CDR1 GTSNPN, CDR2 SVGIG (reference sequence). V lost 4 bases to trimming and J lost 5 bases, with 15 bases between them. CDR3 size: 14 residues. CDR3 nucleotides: TGTGCCTGGACGGGTGGGGGCTTCCACAATGAGCAGTTCTTC. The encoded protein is CAWTGGGFHNEQFF. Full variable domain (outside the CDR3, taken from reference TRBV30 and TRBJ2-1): SQTIHQWPATLVQPVGSPLSLECTVEGTSNPNLYWYRQAAGRGLQLLFYSVGIGQISSEVPQNLSASRPQDRQFILSSKKLLLSDSGFYLCAWTGGGFHNEQFFGPGTRLTVL.

For the CDR3, the DNA is TGTGCCAGCAGTTACAAGGAGAACACTGAAGCTTTCTTT. Translating gives CASSYKENTEAFF. The chain carries TRBV6-5 and TRBJ1-1; no clear D gene. This CDR3 spans 13 amino acids. V dropped 2 bases and J dropped 1 base, with 5 bases sitting between them. CDR1 is MNHEY, CDR2 SVGAGI, per germline.

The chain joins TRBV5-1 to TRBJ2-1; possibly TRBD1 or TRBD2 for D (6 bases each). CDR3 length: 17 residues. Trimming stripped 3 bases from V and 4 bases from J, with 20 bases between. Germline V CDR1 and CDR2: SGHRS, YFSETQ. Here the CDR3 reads CASSWGDTREPYNEQFF. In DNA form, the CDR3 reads TGCGCCAGCAGCTGGGGGGACACACGAGAACCATACAATGAGCAGTTCTTC.

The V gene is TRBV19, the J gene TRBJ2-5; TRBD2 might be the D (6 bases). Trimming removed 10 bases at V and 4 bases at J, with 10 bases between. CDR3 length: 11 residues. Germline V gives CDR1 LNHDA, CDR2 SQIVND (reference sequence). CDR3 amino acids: CATRRGETQYF. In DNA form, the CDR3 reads TGTGCCACGCGGCGGGGAGAGACCCAGTACTTC.

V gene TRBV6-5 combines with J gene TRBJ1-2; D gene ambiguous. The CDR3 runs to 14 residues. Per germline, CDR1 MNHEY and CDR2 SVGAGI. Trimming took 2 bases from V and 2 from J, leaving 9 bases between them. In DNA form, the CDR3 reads TGTGCCAGCAGTTACGGCTCTGCCAACTATGGCTACACCTTC. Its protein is CASSYGSANYGYTF.

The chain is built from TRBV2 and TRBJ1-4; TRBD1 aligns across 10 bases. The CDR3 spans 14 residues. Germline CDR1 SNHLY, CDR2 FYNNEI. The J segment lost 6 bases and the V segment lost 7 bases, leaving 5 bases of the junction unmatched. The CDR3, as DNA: TGTGCCAGCAACGAAGGACAGGGGGATGAAAAACTGTTTTTT. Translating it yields CASNEGQGDEKLFF. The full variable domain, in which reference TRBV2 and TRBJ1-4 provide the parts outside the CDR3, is EPEVTQTPSHQVTQMGQEVILRCVPISNHLYFYWYRQILGQKVEFLVSFYNNEISEKSEIFDDQFSVERPDGSNFTLKIRSTKLEDSAMYFCASNEGQGDEKLFFGSGTQLSVL.

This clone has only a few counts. CDR3 in DNA: TGTGCCAGCAGCTCGGGCCTATTAGATACGCAGTATTTT. It codes for CASSSGLLDTQYF. The chain recombines TRBV5-4 with TRBJ2-3; no reliable D call. With 3 bases removed from V and 5 bases from J, the gap between germline ends came to 10 bases. The germline V gene has CDR1 SGHNT and CDR2 YYREEE (reference sequence). CDR3 length: 13 residues.

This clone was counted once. The CDR3 nucleotides are TGTGCCAGCAGCTTGGGGACAGGGGTCCGGGAGACCCAGTACTTC. This sequence encodes CASSLGTGVRETQYF. The rearrangement uses TRBV5-4 and TRBJ2-5; 9 bases align to TRBD1. This CDR3 is built from 15 residues. CDR1 and CDR2 (germline): SGHNT, YYREEE (reference sequence). Unmatched junction bases numbered 5, after V lost 0 bases and J lost 5 bases.

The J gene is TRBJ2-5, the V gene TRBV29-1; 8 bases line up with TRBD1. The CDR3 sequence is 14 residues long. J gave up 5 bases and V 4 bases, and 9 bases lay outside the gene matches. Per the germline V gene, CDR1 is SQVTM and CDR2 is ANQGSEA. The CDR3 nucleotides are TGCAGCGTTGTTAGGACAGGGCTTTCGGAGACCCAGTACTTC. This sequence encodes CSVVRTGLSETQYF.

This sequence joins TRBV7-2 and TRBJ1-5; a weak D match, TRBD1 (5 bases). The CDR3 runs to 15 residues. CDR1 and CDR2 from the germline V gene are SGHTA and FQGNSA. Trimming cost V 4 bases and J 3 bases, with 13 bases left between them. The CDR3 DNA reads TGTGCCAGCAGCTGGATTGACAGCTTCAATCAGCCCCAGCATTTT. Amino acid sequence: CASSWIDSFNQPQHF.

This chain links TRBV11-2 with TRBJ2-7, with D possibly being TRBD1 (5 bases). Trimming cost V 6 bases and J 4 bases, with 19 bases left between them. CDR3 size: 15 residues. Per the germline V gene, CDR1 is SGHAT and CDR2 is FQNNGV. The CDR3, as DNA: TGTGCCAGCAGTCCGGACACCCGAATCAATTACGAGCAGTACTTC. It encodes CASSPDTRINYEQYF. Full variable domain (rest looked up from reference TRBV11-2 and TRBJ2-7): EAGVAQSPRYKIIEKRQSVAFWCNPISGHATLYWYQQILGQGPKLLIQFQNNGVVDDSQLPKDRFSAERLKGVDSTLKIQPAKLEDSAVYLCASSPDTRINYEQYFGPGTRLTVT.

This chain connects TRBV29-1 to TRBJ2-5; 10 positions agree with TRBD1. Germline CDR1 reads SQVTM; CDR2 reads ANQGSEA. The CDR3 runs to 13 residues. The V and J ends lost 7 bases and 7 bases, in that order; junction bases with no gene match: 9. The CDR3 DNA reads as TGCAGCGCCGGGACAGGGGATGGTGGGACCCAGTACTTC. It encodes CSAGTGDGGTQYF.